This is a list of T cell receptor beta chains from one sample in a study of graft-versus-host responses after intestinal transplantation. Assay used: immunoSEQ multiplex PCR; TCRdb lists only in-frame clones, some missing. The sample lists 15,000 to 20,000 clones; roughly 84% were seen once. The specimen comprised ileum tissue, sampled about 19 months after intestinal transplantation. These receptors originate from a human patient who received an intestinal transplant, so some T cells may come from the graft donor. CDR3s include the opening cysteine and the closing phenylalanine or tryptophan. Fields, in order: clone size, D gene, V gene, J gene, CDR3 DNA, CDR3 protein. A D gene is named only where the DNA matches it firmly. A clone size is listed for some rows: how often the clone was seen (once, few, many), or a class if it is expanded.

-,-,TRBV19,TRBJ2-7,TGTGCCAGTAGTAACCCAACCTCCTACGAGCAGTACTTC,CASSNPTSYEQYF
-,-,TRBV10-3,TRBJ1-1,TGTGCCATCAGTGGTGTGTCAGGTACTGAAGCTTTCTTT,CAISGVSGTEAFF
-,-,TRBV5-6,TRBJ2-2,TGTGCCAGCAGCTTGGAAATCAACACCGGGGAGCTGTTTTTT,CASSLEINTGELFF
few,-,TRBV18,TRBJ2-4,TGTGCCAGTGGTGGAGACATTCAGTACTTC,CASGGDIQYF
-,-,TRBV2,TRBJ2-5,TGTGCCAGCAGTGAAGCGCACTCGAGGACTCCCCGCGGGCAAGAGACCCAGTACTTC,CASSEAHSRTPRGQETQYF
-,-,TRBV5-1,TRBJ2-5,TGCGCCAGCAGCTTGTCAGGGGTAGAGACCCAGTACTTC,CASSLSGVETQYF
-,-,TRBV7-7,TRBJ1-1,TGTGCCAGCAGCCAGGACAGGAACACTGAAGCTTTCTTT,CASSQDRNTEAFF
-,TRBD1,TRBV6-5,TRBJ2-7,TGTGCCAGCAGTGAGGGGACAGCCAAGTACGAGCAGTACTTC,CASSEGTAKYEQYF
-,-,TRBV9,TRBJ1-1,TGTGCCAGCAGCCCGGCGGGGGGTGAAGCTTTCTTT,CASSPAGGEAFF
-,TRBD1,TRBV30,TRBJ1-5,TGTGCCTGGAGTACGACAGGGGGCAGCGAGCCCCAGCATTTT,CAWSTTGGSEPQHF
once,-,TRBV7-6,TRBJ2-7,TGTGCCAGCCGCGTGCGAGACAGATCCTACGAGCAGTACTTC,CASRVRDRSYEQYF
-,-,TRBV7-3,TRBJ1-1,TGTGCCAGCAGCTTAAGACCAAGCACTGAAGCTTTCTTT,CASSLRPSTEAFF
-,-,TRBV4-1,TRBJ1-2,TGCGCCAGCAGCCAACCTATTAGACAGGACCCTTATGGCTACACCTTC,CASSQPIRQDPYGYTF
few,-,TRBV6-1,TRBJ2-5,TGTGCCAGCAGTGATGGCTGGCGGGGCAGGGAGACCCAGTACTTC,CASSDGWRGRETQYF
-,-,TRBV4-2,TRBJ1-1,TGTGCCAGCAGCCAAGATGAGCAGCTGAACACTGAAGCTTTCTTT,CASSQDEQLNTEAFF
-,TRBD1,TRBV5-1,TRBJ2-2,TGCGCCAGCACCCGGACAGGGAACACCGGGGAGCTGTTTTTT,CASTRTGNTGELFF
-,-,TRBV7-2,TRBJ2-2,TGTGCCAGCAGCACACAACACACCGGGGAGCTGTTTTTT,CASSTQHTGELFF
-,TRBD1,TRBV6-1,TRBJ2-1,TGTGCCAGCTGCCTTCACAGGGGAAGCTACAATGAGCGGTTCTTC,CASCLHRGSYNERFF
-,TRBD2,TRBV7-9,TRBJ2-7,TGTGCCAGCAGCCCACCCGATGGGGAGGGGTTCTACGAGCAGTACTTC,CASSPPDGEGFYEQYF
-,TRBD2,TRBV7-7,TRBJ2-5,TGTGCCAGCAGCCCGGCGGGACTAGCGGCACAAGAGACCCAGTACTTC,CASSPAGLAAQETQYF
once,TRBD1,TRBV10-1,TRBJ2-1,TGCGCCAGCTCGGACAGGGAGCACAATGAGCAGTTCTTC,CASSDREHNEQFF
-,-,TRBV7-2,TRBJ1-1,TGTGCCAGCAGCATGGGGGCGCGAGATACTGAAGCTTTCTTT,CASSMGARDTEAFF